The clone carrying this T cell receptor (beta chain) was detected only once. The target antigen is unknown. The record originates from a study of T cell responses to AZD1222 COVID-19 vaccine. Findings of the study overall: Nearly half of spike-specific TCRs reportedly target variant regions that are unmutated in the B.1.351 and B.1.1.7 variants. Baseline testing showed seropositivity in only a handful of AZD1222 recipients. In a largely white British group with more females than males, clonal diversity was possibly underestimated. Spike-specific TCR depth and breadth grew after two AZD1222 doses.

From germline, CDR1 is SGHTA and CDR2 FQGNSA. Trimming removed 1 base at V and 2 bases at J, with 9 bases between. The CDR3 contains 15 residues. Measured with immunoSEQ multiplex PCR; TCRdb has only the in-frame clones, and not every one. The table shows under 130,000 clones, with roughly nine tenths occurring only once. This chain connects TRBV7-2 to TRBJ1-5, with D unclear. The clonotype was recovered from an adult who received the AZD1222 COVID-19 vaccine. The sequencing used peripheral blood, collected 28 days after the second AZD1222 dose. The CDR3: CASSLERVGNQPQHF. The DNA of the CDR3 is TGTGCCAGCAGCTTAGAAAGGGTTGGCAATCAGCCCCAGCATTTT.